Only one count was recorded for the clone carrying this T cell receptor (beta chain). Its antigen remains unidentified. Germline trimming cut 0 bases from V and 6 bases from J; bases unmatched to any gene: 7. The CDR3 is 16 residues long. Germline V lookup: CDR1 MGHRA, CDR2 YSYEKL. This specimen belongs to a study of cytomegalovirus exposure and HLA in healthy donors. Study background: There were some 400 genotyped donors. Of these, about 81% fell in the genetic ancestry cluster associated with self-reported Caucasian donors.

This PCR relied on a set of 60 Vbeta primers and 13 Jbeta primers. TCRdb's table, derived via immunoSEQ multiplex PCR, lists solely in-frame clones and lacks some. The top ten clones hold roughly 3% of a sample with approximately 140,000 clones, 78% of them seen once. Findings of the study overall: Most CMV-associated TCR beta chains appeared HLA-restricted in a later analysis. CMV serostatus was the sole immune exposure data available.

This clonotype originated in a male donor in good health and CMV-seronegative. The V gene is TRBV4-1, the J gene TRBJ2-3; 9 bases are a match to TRBD2. The sequencing sample was made of PBMCs. The CDR3 bases are TGCGCCAGCAGCCAAGAAGTAGCGGGAGAATCGGATACGCAGTATTTT. This translates into CASSQEVAGESDTQYF.